This T cell receptor beta chain is drawn from a study of blood T cell repertoires in COVID-19 (dated by TCRdb to 2019 to 2021). About the full investigation: Collaborator samples came from the United States, Italy and Spain and covered acute and convalescent phases of COVID-19. The samples were drawn from two sources: the first 160 participants of the ongoing ImmuneRACE study, and some 1,300 subjects contributed by 6 global collaborators. The prospective study material was composed of cDNA or gDNA derived from T cells, B-cell-depleted T cells, or PBMCs. Deeply sampled blood TCRbeta repertoires from subjects exposed to, actively infected with, or recovered from COVID-19 were included in the dataset. Where available, HLA class I and class II types were taken from metadata supplied by the sample provider and were not determined by assay-based typing. Nearly every sample came with metadata listing a de-identified subject ID, COVID-19 status, age in years and sex. The repertoires were released in a freely available public database meant as a resource for research on the immune response to SARS-CoV-2. Study-level results and caveats: The amount of clinical and demographic metadata varied by source and participant and was provided uncurated.

Enrolling through a virtual design, the prospective study's participants ranged in age from roughly 18 to 89 years and lived across about two dozen United States geographic areas. Cohort assignment in the prospective study relied on participant-reported clinical history from a screening survey and a study questionnaire. Exposed participants had been in contact with someone with a PCR-confirmed or clinician-diagnosed COVID-19 case within 2 weeks of study entry. Mobile phlebotomists in the prospective study collected whole blood, serum and a nasopharyngeal or oropharyngeal swab from every participant. Prospective study participants could optionally give additional blood draws and questionnaires over an approximately 2-month period. Blood samples from the prospective study were shipped frozen or at room temperature prior to DNA extraction. This clone was seen a handful of times. Its binding antigen is unknown. No quality values exist for individual bases; no much larger clone is one base distant.

The immunoSEQ Assay, a bias-controlled multiplex PCR, was used to amplify TCRbeta CDR3 regions from genomic DNA. Processing in the source paper ran as follows. Nucleated cell counts per sample were estimated from amplification of reference gene primers within the assay. To quantify the absolute abundance of each unique TCRbeta CDR3 rearrangement, sequence reads were collapsed and filtered. Productive Simpson clonality was computed per sample as the square root of Simpson's diversity index over productive rearrangements. This immuneACCESS table, as held by TCRdb, lists in-frame sequences with V and J called but not all clones. Of the missing ones, under half trace to an unresolved V gene in checked studies; the others have no known cause. V and J calls and clone size come straight from that table; D and trimming were deduced from the DNA. The sample has 250,000 or so clones on record, roughly 90% of them singletons. In total, the top ten clones hold approximately 2.9% of the sample.

The clonotype was recovered from a man in his forties who had been exposed to COVID-19. Sequencing was performed on PBMCs or T cells enriched from blood (not recorded which).

The DNA sequence is TGCAGCGTATGGGAGGCAGGGCGCACCGGGGAGCTGTTTTTT. The encoded protein is CSVWEAGRTGELFF. The chain is made from TRBV29-1 and TRBJ2-2, with a tentative D gene TRBD2 over 6 matching bases. CDR1 SQVTM and CDR2 ANQGSEA are derived from the germline V gene. The CDR3 measures 14 amino acids from cysteine to phenylalanine. Kept here is only the CDR3 DNA, which spans 42 bases and is read in frame from base 1. The V end loses 6 bases and the J end loses 4 bases, and a stretch of 15 bases separates them.